This paragraph covers one TCR beta chain sequence. Its antigen is still unknown. Sequencing used immunoSEQ multiplex PCR; TCRdb keeps in-frame clones, though not all of them. The table lists around 190,000 clones, 80% to 95% of them singletons, with less than 2% in the top ten. CDR3 length: 14 amino acids. V was trimmed by 3 bases and J by 5 bases, leaving 13 bases between them. The V gene's germline CDR1 is SGHVS and CDR2 FNYEAQ. This entry is derived from a study of T cell responses to AZD1222 COVID-19 vaccine. Whole-study results and caveats: AZD1222 recipients seropositive at baseline numbered only five to seven. Reportedly, nearly half the spike-specific TCRs target unmutated variant regions. Spike-specific TCRs gained breadth and depth after people received two AZD1222 doses. There were mostly white British donors and more females than males, and clonal diversity was possibly underestimated.

This chain uses TRBV7-6 with TRBJ2-5, with D possibly being TRBD1 (5 bases). The sequenced sample was peripheral blood, obtained 28 days after the second AZD1222 dose. This TCR was recovered from an adult who received the AZD1222 COVID-19 vaccine. CDR3 nucleotides: TGTGCCAGCAGCTTTAGTGGCAAGGGGGAGACCCAGTACTTC. Its translation: CASSFSGKGETQYF.